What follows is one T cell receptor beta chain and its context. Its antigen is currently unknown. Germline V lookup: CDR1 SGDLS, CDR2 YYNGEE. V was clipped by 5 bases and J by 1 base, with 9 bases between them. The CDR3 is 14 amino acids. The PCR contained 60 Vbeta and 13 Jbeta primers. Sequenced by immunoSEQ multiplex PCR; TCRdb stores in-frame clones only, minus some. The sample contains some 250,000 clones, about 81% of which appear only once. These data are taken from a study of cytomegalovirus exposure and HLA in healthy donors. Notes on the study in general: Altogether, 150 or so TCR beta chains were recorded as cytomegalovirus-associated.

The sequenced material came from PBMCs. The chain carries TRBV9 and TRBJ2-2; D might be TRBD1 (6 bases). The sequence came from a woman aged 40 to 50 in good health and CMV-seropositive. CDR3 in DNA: TGTGCCAGCAGACCGGGACAGAACACCGGGGAGCTGTTTTTT. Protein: CASRPGQNTGELFF. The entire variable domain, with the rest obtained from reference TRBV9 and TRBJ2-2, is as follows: DSGVTQTPKHLITATGQRVTLRCSPRSGDLSVYWYQQSLDQGLQFLIQYYNGEERAKGNILERFSAQQFPDLHSELNLSSLELGDSALYFCASRPGQNTGELFFGEGSRLTVL.